This record covers a single TCR beta chain. Its antigen specificity is not known. Base qualities are not provided; no much larger clone lies one nucleotide away. The entry originates in a study of shared clonotypes between healthy human individuals (dated by TCRdb to about 2020). As for the study more broadly: The cohort comprised two women and three men aged 18 to 49 years. For each donor, CD4 naive and CD4 memory were each run on three plates, CD8 naive on two plates, and CD8 memory on one plate. Blood TCR repertoires of about five healthy adults were deeply sequenced to estimate repertoire size and the extent of clonotype sharing between individuals. To increase sequencing depth and limit assay-specific biases, TCR repertoire library preparation and sequencing were carried out by different laboratories using diverse techniques. Each donor's leukapheresis produced roughly between roughly 0.9 and 8.9 billion PBMCs.

V loses 5 bases at its end and J loses 5 bases; junction bases beyond the gene matches: 7. The CDR3 runs 15 amino acids, cysteine and phenylalanine included. Just CDR3 DNA is preserved here, 45 bases in frame from base 1. Looking up the germline V gene yields CDR1 MGHRA and CDR2 YSYEKL. The research as a whole found: Sharing across several donors was observed for about 5% of naive CD4, 3% to 3.5% of naive CD8, over 2% of memory CD4, and 0.4% of memory CD8 clonotypes. Pairwise subsampling indicated that sequencing depth was expected to affect the degree of clonotype sharing among donors. Rarefaction of sorted-subset datasets indicated incomplete sequencing despite the large sequencing depth. Estimated clonotype richness was generally larger for naive than for memory subsets. Because the study included a small number of donors, the genetic and exposure-history diversity represented was limited. Sampling was restricted to blood, and TCR repertoires in tissues likely differ from the TCR repertoires found in blood. Compared with non-shared clonotypes, the clonotypes found in all four sorted-subset donors had higher generation probabilities.

Using the deep immunoSEQ assay, multiplex PCR amplified TCR CDR3 regions from genomic DNA. For each cell subset, the extracted genomic DNA was distributed evenly across all wells of several immunoSEQ 96-well plates, and each plate served as one replicate. Each replicate PCR for sorted subsets received approximately 220 ng genomic DNA, equal to about 30,000 T cell genomes. Purified libraries were quantified with a Qubit 3.0 fluorometer, sized on a Bioanalyzer 2100, and re-quantified with the KAPA Library Quantification kit. A separate single-read 150-cycle Illumina NextSeq 550 flow cell was used to sequence each immunoSEQ 96-well plate. As for the original processing: Because the immunoSEQ output held only junctional sequences and lacked quality scores, the filtering could not match the filtering applied to full-length reads. To assign V/J genes and CDR3, sequences were annotated against IMGT germline references using PyIR, a Python wrapper for IgBLAST v1.9. Reads with weak V/J assignments (E-value above 1e-6), missing CDR3, stop codons, out-of-frame junctions, or ambiguous translated residues were removed. V3J clonotypes were defined as sequences sharing the same inferred V gene, J gene, and CDR3 amino acid sequence. Percentage overlap between repertoires was computed as shared unique clonotypes divided by the size of the smaller repertoire. Repertoire richness was assessed with RTK rarefaction, the Chao1 estimator, and Recon v2.1 estimates of unobserved clonotypes. For all TCRbeta clonotypes obtained by the gDNA method from several donors, generation probabilities were computed with OLGA. TCRdb obtained this table from immuneACCESS and retained in-frame rearrangements with V and J assigned. These tables miss some clones; where compared with another copy, unresolved V genes account for less than half of the shortfall, and the remainder is unexplained. V and J calls and clone size are as listed in that table; D and trimming were resolved from the DNA. Across this sample there are 800,000 to 950,000 clones, with roughly 96% seen only once. The ten most abundant clones make up roughly 0.23% of the sample.

CD8 naive samples were CD45RO-negative cells positively selected for CCR7, giving a CD45RA+CCR7+ population that excluded TemRA cells. The donors were healthy, HIV-negative adults who had no recently reported acute infections or vaccinations. All donors were Caucasian adults living in Nashville, Tennessee, USA. Blood was obtained by leukapheresis, after which PBMCs were separated by Ficoll-Histopaque density gradient centrifugation and cryopreserved in liquid nitrogen vapor phase. Analytical flow cytometry was used to check the purity and quantity of every magnetically sorted T cell population. Genomic DNA was isolated from each sorted fraction and quantified by UV absorbance on a Nanodrop 2000c.

The chain is made from TRBV4-1 and TRBJ2-1; 9 bases in the junction line up with TRBD2. The TCR sequence derives from a young man in good health. Material for sequencing was naive CD8+ T cells sorted from blood. The sample's cell subset or site label is to be understood as: CD45RA+CCR7+. The encoded CDR3 is CASSERLAENNEQFF. At the DNA level, the sequence is TGCGCCAGCAGCGAACGACTAGCGGAGAACAATGAGCAGTTCTTC.